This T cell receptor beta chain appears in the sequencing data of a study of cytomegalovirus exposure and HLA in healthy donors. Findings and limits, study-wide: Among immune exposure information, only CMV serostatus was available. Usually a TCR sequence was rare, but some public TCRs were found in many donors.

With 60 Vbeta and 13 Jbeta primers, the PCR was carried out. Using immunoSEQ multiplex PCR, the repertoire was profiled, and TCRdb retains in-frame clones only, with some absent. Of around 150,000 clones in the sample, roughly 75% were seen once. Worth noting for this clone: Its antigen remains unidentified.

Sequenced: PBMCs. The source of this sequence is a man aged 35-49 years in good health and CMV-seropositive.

CDR3 amino acids: CASSLGTGLDTIYF. CDR3 in DNA: TGTGCCAGCAGCTTAGGGACAGGGTTGGACACCATATATTTT. The chain combines TRBV7-8 with TRBJ1-3; TRBD1 aligns across 8 bases. V shed 1 base and J 8 bases; nucleotides not matched to a gene: 4. Germline loops: CDR1 SGHVS, CDR2 FQNEAQ. The CDR3 extends over 14 amino acids.